The 11 T cell receptor beta chains listed next were all sequenced from one sample in a study of human T cells and chemical hapten exposure. TCRdb independently ran MiXCR on the RACE reads; one entry per CDR3 protein. The sample consists of tens of thousands of distinct CDR3 sequences, 9.5% to 11% of them appearing once. Time point specified: patch test 2, 6 weeks after DPC sensitization. As for treatment: therapeutic diphenylcyclopropenone sensitization with weekly scalp DPC. The starting material was whole blood, obtained in connection with sensitization to the hapten diphenylcyclopropenone (DPC). Receptor source: a man aged 35 to 55 with alopecia areata. Some clones in this sample may be carry-over from other donors' samples.

This clonotype was observed a few times. The rearrangement joins TRBV7-8 to TRBJ2-2; 10 bases line up with TRBD2. There are 16 residues in the CDR3. Losses at the gene ends were 0 bases for V and 3 bases for J; bases not matched to a gene: 1. Per the germline V gene, CDR1 is SGHVS and CDR2 is FQNEAQ. Here the CDR3 reads CASSLAAGGDTGELFF. DNA of the CDR3: TGTGCCAGCAGCTTAGCAGCGGGGGGGGACACCGGGGAGCTGTTTTTT.

V and J are TRBV6-1 and TRBJ1-3, with D unresolved. Germline loops: CDR1 MNHNS, CDR2 SASEGT. The CDR3 covers 15 residues. V gave up 2 bases and J gave up 0 bases, with 8 bases separating them. CDR3 nucleotide sequence: TGTGCCAGCAGTGAACGATCGAACTCTGGAAACACCATATATTTT. Amino acid sequence: CASSERSNSGNTIYF.

This clonotype was counted a few times. The chain links TRBV24-1 to TRBJ2-2, with 13 bases fitting TRBD2. This CDR3 contains 17 residues. V lost 3 bases to trimming and J lost 7 bases; unmatched junction nucleotides: 7. The germline gives CDR1 KGHDR, CDR2 SFDVKD. The CDR3, as DNA: TGTGCCACCAGTGATCGGACTAGCGGGAGAGTCGGCGGGGAGCTGTTTTTT. It translates to CATSDRTSGRVGGELFF.

This clonotype was seen at least ten times. The gene calls are TRBV6-2 or TRBV6-3 and TRBJ2-6; no clear D. CDR1 is MNHEY and CDR2 is SVGEGT in the germline V gene. CDR3 length: 13 amino acids. V dropped 6 bases and J dropped 5 bases, with 8 bases sitting between them. The CDR3 sequence: CASSLLRANVLTF. The CDR3 DNA reads as TGTGCCAGCAGCCTCCTAAGGGCCAACGTCCTGACTTTC.

There are many counts of this clonotype. The chain couples TRBV5-1 to TRBJ2-7; TRBD1 agrees at 9 bases. This CDR3 contains 15 residues. Germline V gene sequence: CDR1 SGHRS, CDR2 YFSETQ. Unmatched junction bases numbered 7, after V lost 4 bases and J lost 2 bases. The chain's CDR3 is CASSVGTGWAYEQYV. CDR3 coding DNA: TGCGCCAGCAGCGTTGGGACAGGGTGGGCCTACGAGCAGTACGTC.

There are a few counts of this clonotype. The J gene is TRBJ1-3, the V gene TRBV5-5; D gene unclear. The CDR3 is 14 residues long. V lost 1 base, J lost 0 bases, and 5 bases lay in between. CDR1 is SGHKS, CDR2 YYEKEE, per germline (reference sequence). The CDR3 sequence is CASSLYGSGNTIYF. CDR3 nucleotides: TGTGCCAGCAGCTTGTACGGCTCTGGAAACACCATATATTTT.

A few counts support this clonotype. This sequence joins TRBV29-1 and TRBJ1-2, with 8 bases identical to TRBD1. CDR1 and CDR2 (germline): SQVTM, ANQGSEA. The J segment lost 6 bases and the V segment lost 3 bases, leaving 3 bases of the junction unmatched. This CDR3 has 12 amino acids. In DNA form, the CDR3 reads TGCAGCGTTGAGGACAGGGACGATGGCTACACCTTC. Protein product: CSVEDRDDGYTF.

This sequence joins TRBV7-2 and TRBJ1-1; D call uncertain. The CDR3 extends over 13 amino acids. Deletions cut 8 bases from V and 0 bases from J, with 10 bases between. Germline assignment: CDR1 SGHTA and CDR2 FQGNSA. CDR3 region: CASALEMNTEAFF. CDR3 nucleotide sequence: TGTGCCAGCGCCTTAGAGATGAACACTGAAGCTTTCTTT.

J is TRBJ1-1 and V is TRBV10-3; TRBD1 might be the D (5 bases). V lost 3 bases, J lost 3 bases, and 11 bases lay in between. Germline V gene lookup returns CDR1 ENHRY and CDR2 SYGVKD. The CDR3 sequence is 14 residues long. CDR3 sequence: CAISETGLDTEAFF. CDR3 nucleotides: TGTGCCATCAGTGAAACAGGCCTTGACACTGAAGCTTTCTTT.

The chain is built from TRBV18 and TRBJ2-4; D unresolved. CDR1 and CDR2 from the germline V gene are KGHSH and LQKENI. Trimming cost V 3 bases and J 4 bases, with 10 bases left between them. This CDR3 contains 14 residues. CDR3 region: CASSPSLGKNIQYF. CDR3 nucleotides: TGTGCCAGCTCACCCTCCCTCGGGAAAAACATTCAGTACTTC. The full variable domain, rest sourced from reference TRBV18 and TRBJ2-4, is NAGVMQNPRHLVRRRGQEARLRCSPMKGHSHVYWYRQLPEEGLKFMVYLQKENIIDESGMPKERFSAEFPKEGPSILRIQQVVRGDSAAYFCASSPSLGKNIQYFGAGTRLSVL.

This clonotype was detected many times. This chain connects TRBV12-3 or TRBV12-4 to TRBJ2-5; TRBD1 agrees at 12 bases. The junction had 5 bases not matched to a gene; V was cut back by 5 bases and J by 4 bases. This CDR3 is built from 15 residues. CDR3: CASSTGQGAGETQYF. The DNA for the CDR3 is TGTGCCAGCAGTACGGGACAGGGGGCCGGAGAGACCCAGTACTTC.